Below, one T cell receptor (beta chain) is given with its context. Its antigen is unknown. Repertoires were generated with immunoSEQ multiplex PCR, while TCRdb's copy carries only in-frame clones and drops some. The data show 57,000 or so clones, with around 84% seen just once and about 0.69% held by the top ten. This sample is part of a study of OX40 agonist ivuxolimab in advanced cancers. Study background: Participants could have had prior anti-PD-1, anti-PD-L1 or anti-CTLA-4 therapy, and 40% had some. Partial response was recorded in three patients: one hepatocellular carcinoma and two cutaneous melanoma cases. Study-level results: The study found among the lowest clonal expansion in partial responders at 0.1-3.0 mg/kg. Clonal expansion from baseline to week 6 occurred in both CD4+ and CD8+ T cells.

There are 15 residues in the CDR3. Trimming took 5 bases from V and 2 from J; bases not matched to a gene: 7. Germline CDR1 is SGHVS and CDR2 is FQNEAQ. The chain combines TRBV7-8 with TRBJ2-3, with TRBD1 matching 7 bases. The receptor's source is an adult with an advanced solid tumor such as melanoma, head and neck, liver or kidney cancer. The sequenced sample was CD4+ or CD8+ T cells sorted from blood, obtained in a trial of the OX40 agonist ivuxolimab. The CDR3: CASSVTGTDTDTQYF. The CDR3 DNA sequence: TGTGCCAGCAGCGTAACCGGGACAGACACAGATACGCAGTATTTT.